One and the same sample provided the 15 T cell receptor beta chains below, sequenced in a study of blood T cell repertoires in COVID-19. Measured with immunoSEQ multiplex PCR; TCRdb has only the in-frame clones, and not every one. Of some 120,000 clones in the sample, about 77% were seen once. What was sequenced was peripheral blood. These receptors came from a man aged 80 or over with acute or convalescent COVID-19.

The chain is built from TRBV11-2 and TRBJ2-1, with 9 bases fitting TRBD2. Germline CDR1 SGHAT, CDR2 FQNNGV. V lost 1 base, J lost 5 bases, and 3 bases stayed unmatched. CDR3 length: 15 amino acids. The DNA for the CDR3 is TGTGCCAGCAGCTTAGGAGCGGGGGGCCACAATGAGCAGTTCTTC. It translates to CASSLGAGGHNEQFF.

V gene TRBV6-6 combines with J gene TRBJ1-1; 11 bases align to TRBD1. Unmatched junction bases numbered 1, after V lost 2 bases and J lost 5 bases. CDR1 and CDR2 from the germline V gene are MNHNY and SVGAGI (reference sequence). The CDR3 extends over 14 amino acids. CDR3 sequence reads: CASSYGQGATEAFF. Here the CDR3 DNA reads TGTGCCAGCAGTTACGGACAGGGGGCAACTGAAGCTTTCTTT.

This clone showed up just once. The chain employs TRBV12-3 or TRBV12-4 and TRBJ1-2; D possibly corresponds to TRBD1 (5 bases). The V and J ends lost 5 bases and 8 bases respectively, with 12 bases between them. The CDR3 sequence is 12 residues long. CDR3 loop: CASSLPGRGYTF. The CDR3 nucleotides read TGTGCCAGCAGTCTCCCAGGGCGAGGCTACACCTTC.

As concerns this clone: One end of the junction varies from germline; a read error may be responsible. Other DNA sequences in this specimen translate into the identical CDR3. V gene TRBV6-6 combines with J gene TRBJ2-7; 9 nucleotides match TRBD1. Germline loops: CDR1 MNHNY, CDR2 SVGAGI (reference sequence). The CDR3 runs to 15 residues. CDR3 sequence reads: CASSYSRGQGSEQYF. The CDR3 DNA is TGTGCCAGCAGTTACTCTAGGGGACAGGGAAGCGAGCAGTACTTT.

This sequence joins TRBV5-1 and TRBJ2-3; TRBD2 matches 16 bases. CDR3 length equals 17 residues. Trimming took 4 bases from V and 6 from J; bases not matched to a gene: 8. Germline V gene lookup returns CDR1 SGHRS and CDR2 YFSETQ. CDR3 nucleotides: TGCGCCAGCAGCATCTCGGGACTAGCGGGGGGGCCGGATACGCAGTATTTT. This gives the protein CASSISGLAGGPDTQYF.

The rearrangement uses TRBV19 and TRBJ1-3, with 8 bases lining up with TRBD1. Trimming took 8 bases from V and 0 from J; bases not matched to a gene: 6. Germline values: CDR1 LNHDA, CDR2 SQIVND (reference sequence). The CDR3 is 15 residues long. The CDR3 sequence is CASSGQADSGNTIYF. Written as DNA, the CDR3 is TGTGCCAGTTCGGGACAGGCCGACTCTGGAAACACCATATATTTT.

This clone was counted only a few times. The chain combines TRBV18 with TRBJ2-7; the match to TRBD1 covers 7 bases. Germline V gene data show CDR1 as KGHSH and CDR2 as LQKENI. V was clipped by 8 bases and J by 5 bases; unmatched bases: 3. The CDR3 contains 11 residues. This CDR3 reads CASRGGDEQYF. In nucleotides, the CDR3 is TGTGCCAGCCGAGGGGGCGACGAGCAGTACTTC.

The genes are TRBV5-6 and TRBJ1-5, with TRBD1 identical over 7 bases. With 2 bases clipped from V and 2 bases from J, the junction kept 4 bases outside the gene matches. This CDR3 has 15 residues. CDR1 and CDR2 from the germline V gene are SGHDT and YYEEEE. The CDR3 region is CASSFRGIGNQPQHF. The CDR3 nucleotides read TGTGCCAGCAGCTTCAGGGGGATTGGCAATCAGCCCCAGCATTTT.

The chain joins TRBV6-5 to TRBJ2-7; TRBD2 might be the D (6 bases). From germline, CDR1 is MNHEY and CDR2 SVGAGI. V was cut by 2 bases and J by 2 bases, with 7 bases left in between. CDR3 size: 13 residues. The CDR3 DNA follows: TGTGCCAGCAGTTACGGGGGGACCTACGAGCAGTACTTC. This encodes CASSYGGTYEQYF.

The V and J genes are TRBV7-2 and TRBJ1-5; tentatively, D is TRBD1 (5 bases). Germline V gene lookup returns CDR1 SGHTA and CDR2 FQGNSA. Trimming took 4 bases from V and 1 from J, leaving 11 bases between them. CDR3 length equals 15 residues. CDR3 loop: CASSWTRASNQPQHF. The CDR3 DNA reads TGTGCCAGCAGCTGGACCAGGGCCAGCAATCAGCCCCAGCATTTT.

The V gene is TRBV19, the J gene TRBJ2-3, with D perhaps TRBD2 (6 bases). This CDR3 contains 13 residues. V was clipped by 8 bases and J by 1 base, with 10 bases between them. Germline V gene sequence: CDR1 LNHDA, CDR2 SQIVND (reference sequence). In DNA, the CDR3 is TGTGCCAGTTGTTCTAGCGGCACAGATACGCAGTATTTT. Protein product: CASCSSGTDTQYF.

The chain employs TRBV10-2 and TRBJ1-2, with D possibly TRBD1 on 6 matching bases. Between the trimmed V and J ends, which lost 8 bases and 0 bases, there was a span of 16 bases. This CDR3 contains 15 residues. CDR1 is WSHSY and CDR2 is SAAADI in the germline V gene. In DNA form, the CDR3 reads TGCGCCAGCCGAACGCCCGGGACATCTAACTATGGCTACACCTTC. Its translation is CASRTPGTSNYGYTF.

This CDR3 reads CATSRDLGTEAFF. The CDR3 nucleotides read TGTGCCACCAGCAGGGACTTGGGTACTGAAGCTTTCTTT. The V gene is TRBV15, the J gene TRBJ1-1; D is unclear. The CDR3 consists of 13 residues. The germline V and J ends were trimmed by 3 bases and 5 bases, with 10 bases remaining between them. The germline CDR1 and CDR2 sequences are LNHNV and YYDKDF (reference sequence).

There are a few counts of this clone. The sample carries other DNA sequences with the same CDR3. The chain uses TRBV5-1 and TRBJ1-2; 12 bases map to TRBD1. V lost 4 bases and J lost 3; bases outside the gene matches: 7. The CDR3 spans 16 residues. Germline CDR1 reads SGHRS; CDR2 reads YFSETQ. The CDR3 DNA reads TGCGCCAGCAGCCCATCTGGGACAGGGGGCGACTATGGCTACACCTTC. Its protein product is CASSPSGTGGDYGYTF.

The rearrangement uses TRBV5-1 and TRBJ2-7; 9 bases match TRBD1. Per germline, CDR1 SGHRS and CDR2 YFSETQ. CDR3 size: 15 residues. V lost 4 bases and J lost 0; bases outside the gene matches: 5. The CDR3 region is CASSAGTGSSYEQYF. The CDR3, as DNA: TGCGCCAGCAGCGCCGGGACAGGGAGCTCCTACGAGCAGTACTTC.